This is a list of T cell receptor beta chains from one sample in a study of CD8+CD57+ T cells in acquired aplastic anemia. From the reads, TCRdb called clonotypes with MiXCR, one entry per CDR3 protein. Of hundreds of thousands of distinct CDR3 sequences in the sample, 60% to 80% were seen once. Sequencing was carried out using sorted CD4+, CD8+, or CD8+CD57+ T cells (not recorded which) from PBMCs. These receptors all come from a human donor in good health, serving as a control. Each CDR3 is given with its conserved first and last residue. The D gene is left open where the match is weak. Size tells how often a clone was seen (once, few, many) or the class of an expanded clone, and some rows leave it out.

V gene	J gene	D gene	clone size	CDR3 DNA	CDR3 protein
TRBV19	TRBJ2-2	TRBD2	many	TGTGCCAGTAGCGGGACTATTAACACCGGGGAGCTGTTTTTT	CASSGTINTGELFF
TRBV7-2	TRBJ2-7	TRBD2	-	TGTGCCAGCAGCCTAGCGGGGCTAGGAGAGACCCAGTACCAGTACTTC	CASSLAGLGETQYQYF
TRBV7-8	TRBJ2-7	-	-	TGTGCCAGCAGCCAGACACTGGACGGTGGCTACACCTTCTTC	CASSQTLDGGYTFF
TRBV12-3/TRBV12-4	TRBJ2-2	TRBD2	few	TGTGCCAGCAGTTCTAGCGGGGGCCATAACACCGGGGAGCTGTTTTTT	CASSSSGGHNTGELFF
TRBV15	TRBJ2-5	-	once	TGTGCCAGCAGCATAGGACTGAAAGACACCCAGTACTTC	CASSIGLKDTQYF
TRBV7-6	TRBJ1-6	-	-	TGTGCCAGCAGCCGTATTGGGAAGACAGAATATAATTCACCCCTCCACTTT	CASSRIGKTEYNSPLHF
TRBV7-6	TRBJ2-2	-	-	TGTGCCAGCAGTCACTCCGGAGGTACCCAGTATTTTGTTTTT	CASSHSGGTQYFVF
TRBV12-3/TRBV12-4	TRBJ1-6	-	many	TGTGCCACCGGACCTTCACCCCTCCACTTT	CATGPSPLHF
TRBV6-2/TRBV6-3	TRBJ2-2	-	many	TGTGCCAGCAGTTACTTGCGGGAATCCGGGGAGCTGTTTTTT	CASSYLRESGELFF
TRBV10-3	TRBJ1-2	-	few	TGTGCCATCAGGGGGCGCGAAATCTATGGCTACACCTTC	CAIRGREIYGYTF
TRBV3-1	TRBJ1-1	-	-	TGTGCCAGCAGCCAGCCTCCACCCGGGGAAGGCACTGAAGCTTTCTTT	CASSQPPPGEGTEAFF
TRBV10-3	TRBJ2-3	TRBD1	-	TGTGCCATCGGTGAGGGACAGGGGGCTTCTATCGATACGCAGTATTTT	CAIGEGQGASIDTQYF
TRBV5-4	TRBJ1-5	-	-	TGTGCCAGCAGCCCACCGAGGCAGGTGGGCAATCAGCCCCAGCATTTT	CASSPPRQVGNQPQHF
TRBV10-2	TRBJ1-1	-	once	TGCGCCAGCAGTTTTGAAGGGTCGGTGAACACACAAGCCCTCTTT	CASSFEGSVNTQALF
TRBV24-1	TRBJ2-5	-	-	TGTGCCACCAGTGATCGTCAGGGTTGGGGGACCCAGTACTTC	CATSDRQGWGTQYF
TRBV11-2	TRBJ1-4	TRBD1	-	TGTGCCAGCAGCCTCGGGGGACAGGGTGAAAAACTGTTTTTT	CASSLGGQGEKLFF
TRBV11-1	TRBJ1-2	TRBD1	-	TGCGCCAGCAGCCAAGTCGGACAGGGCTCGAACTATGGCTACACCTTC	CASSQVGQGSNYGYTF
TRBV14	TRBJ1-6	-	many	TGTGCCAGCAGCCAAGGGAAGCTTTCACCCCTCCACTTT	CASSQGKLSPLHF
TRBV12-3/TRBV12-4	TRBJ2-7	-	-	TGTGCCAGCAGTCAGGGGTACATCTACGAGCAGTACTTC	CASSQGYIYEQYF
TRBV10-3	TRBJ1-6	-	-	TGTGCCATCAGTGAGGGCAGCAATTCACCCCTCCACTTT	CAISEGSNSPLHF
TRBV20-1	TRBJ2-3	-	-	TGCAGTGCTAGAGTGGGGGAGAACACTGAGTATTTT	CSARVGENTEYF
TRBV15	TRBJ1-6	-	-	TGTGCCACCAGTCCAAGGCCCGATTATAATCCACCCCTCCACTTT	CATSPRPDYNPPLHF
TRBV5-8	TRBJ1-5	TRBD1	many	TGTGCCAGCAGTAGGGGGACAGGCAGAAATCAGCCCCAGCATTTT	CASSRGTGRNQPQHF
TRBV24-1	TRBJ2-1	TRBD2	-	TGTGCCACCAGTGGGACTAGCGGGAACCCCGACAATGAGCAGTTCTTC	CATSGTSGNPDNEQFF
TRBV7-9	TRBJ2-7	-	few	TGTGCCAGCAGCTTAGCGGGGACGGCCTACGAGCAGTACTTC	CASSLAGTAYEQYF
TRBV7-8	TRBJ1-5	TRBD1	-	TGTGCCAGCACCAAGATTAAGGGGGCGGGAGGCTACACCCAGCATTTT	CASTKIKGAGGYTQHF
TRBV9	TRBJ2-1	-	many	TGTGCCAGCAGCGTAGTACAGGGGGGGGCAAATGAGCAGTTCTTC	CASSVVQGGANEQFF
TRBV5-6	TRBJ2-1	-	-	TGTGCCAGCAGCTTGGCCGTGGCTGAGCAGTTCTTC	CASSLAVAEQFF
TRBV25-1	TRBJ2-1	-	many	TGTGCCAGCAGTCTGGGAGGCAATGAGCAGTTCTTC	CASSLGGNEQFF
TRBV20-1	TRBJ2-7	TRBD1	-	TGCAGTGCCACAGGGGGAGAGACGCAGTACGAGCAGTACTTC	CSATGGETQYEQYF
TRBV20-1	TRBJ2-7	TRBD1	many	TGCAGTGCCCCTCGCCAGGGGGCCTACGAGCAGTACTTC	CSAPRQGAYEQYF
TRBV12-3/TRBV12-4	TRBJ1-1	-	-	TGTGCCAGCAGCTATGGCCGAACCAACACTGAAGCTTTCTTT	CASSYGRTNTEAFF
TRBV7-2	TRBJ1-6	-	-	TGTGCCAGCAGCTTACGGGCCAGGGATTCACCCCTCCACTTT	CASSLRARDSPLHF
TRBV9	TRBJ1-1	TRBD1	once	TGTGCCAGCAGCCAACAAACGACAGGGGCCGAGACCCTCTTT	CASSQQTTGAETLF
TRBV11-2	TRBJ2-5	-	few	TGTGCCAGCAGCTTAGCAGGCGGGGAGTACTTC	CASSLAGGEYF
TRBV20-1	TRBJ1-5	-	-	TGCAGTGCTAACCGCCAGGGGCAGACGGAACAGCCCCAGCATTTT	CSANRQGQTEQPQHF
TRBV7-7	TRBJ1-3	-	few	TGTGCTAGCAGCCTGGACAGATCCTCTGGAAACACCATATATTTT	CASSLDRSSGNTIYF
TRBV6-5	TRBJ2-2	TRBD1	many	TGTGCCAGCAGTACTTTGGGGACAGGGGCCACCGGGGAGCTGTTTTTT	CASSTLGTGATGELFF
TRBV29-1	TRBJ2-7	-	-	TGCTGCGCCGGCAGTAGGTCGTCCTACGAGCAGTACTTC	CCAGSRSSYEQYF
TRBV9	TRBJ2-7	TRBD1	-	TGTGCCAGCAGCATCCGGGACAGGGAAATCTACGAGCAGTACTTC	CASSIRDREIYEQYF
TRBV7-8	TRBJ1-1	-	-	TGTGCCAGTAGAGCCAGGATTAACACTGAAGCTTTCTTT	CASRARINTEAFF
TRBV7-2	TRBJ2-7	-	-	TGTGCCAGCAGCTTAGGGGACGGGCGGCGATACGAGCAGTACTTC	CASSLGDGRRYEQYF